The 31 T cell receptor beta chains listed next were all sequenced from one sample in a study of blood T cell repertoires in COVID-19. The data were produced by immunoSEQ multiplex PCR, yet TCRdb's version contains in-frame clones alone and is incomplete. The data contain about 310,000 clones, roughly 90% of them seen just once; the ten biggest clones take up less than 3.5%. Input material: peripheral blood. The receptors here all came from a woman aged 25 to 39 with COVID-19, enrolled during active disease.

The chain links TRBV27 to TRBJ1-1, with D possibly being TRBD1 (6 bases). CDR1 is MNHEY and CDR2 is SMNVEV in the germline V gene (reference sequence). Trimming cost V 8 bases and J 4 bases, with 11 bases left between them. The CDR3 has 12 residues. CDR3 amino acids: CASGGASTEAFF. DNA for the CDR3: TGTGCCAGCGGGGGGGCGAGCACTGAAGCTTTCTTT.

The rearrangement uses TRBV2 and TRBJ2-3, with a possible D match to TRBD1 (6 bases). Germline V gene data show CDR1 as SNHLY and CDR2 as FYNNEI. V shed 4 bases and J shed 0 bases, with 11 bases lying between them. CDR3 length: 15 amino acids. The CDR3 nucleotides read TGTGCCAGCAGTGCTGAAACAGGGAGCACAGATACGCAGTATTTT. This sequence encodes CASSAETGSTDTQYF. Complete variable domain (other parts from reference TRBV2 and TRBJ2-3): EPEVTQTPSHQVTQMGQEVILRCVPISNHLYFYWYRQILGQKVEFLVSFYNNEISEKSEIFDDQFSVERPDGSNFTLKIRSTKLEDSAMYFCASSAETGSTDTQYFGPGTRLTVL.

The chain combines TRBV19 with TRBJ1-1; no clear D. Germline-derived CDR1 and CDR2 are LNHDA and SQIVND (reference sequence). The CDR3 contains 13 residues. V gave up 5 bases and J gave up 1 base, with 8 bases separating them. The CDR3 DNA reads TGTGCCAGTAGTGCCGACACGAACACTGAAGCTTTCTTT. Protein product: CASSADTNTEAFF.

The J gene is TRBJ1-5, the V gene TRBV10-3; D might be TRBD1 (5 bases). This CDR3 is built from 15 residues. The V gene lost 10 bases and the J gene lost 5 bases, with 21 bases spanning the gap. Germline V gene data show CDR1 as ENHRY and CDR2 as SYGVKD. CDR3 bases: TGTGCCAGCTCTAAGGAGCCGGGGGGGGATCAGCCCCAGCATTTT. It yields the protein CASSKEPGGDQPQHF.

The sample holds one count of this clone. This chain uses TRBV27 with TRBJ2-1, with 13 bases lining up with TRBD2. V lost 4 bases to trimming and J lost 4 bases; unmatched junction nucleotides: 4. The CDR3 extends over 16 amino acids. CDR1 is MNHEY, CDR2 SMNVEV, per germline (reference sequence). The CDR3 region has the DNA TGTGCCAGCAGTTCCGGGACTAGCGGGACTTACAATGAGCAGTTCTTC. Protein product: CASSSGTSGTYNEQFF.

This clone came up once. The same CDR3 also results from other DNA sequences found in this sample. This chain joins TRBV9 and TRBJ1-4; TRBD1 aligns across 8 bases. The V segment lost 3 bases and the J segment 4 bases; nucleotides outside the gene matches: 2. The germline V gene encodes CDR1 SGDLS and CDR2 YYNGEE. The CDR3 runs 14 residues. CDR3 in DNA: TGTGCCAGCAGCGCGGGACAGGATAATGAAAAACTGTTTTTT. This codes for CASSAGQDNEKLFF.

The V gene is TRBV6-5, the J gene TRBJ1-1, with 7 bases aligning to TRBD1. J lost 11 bases, V lost 6 bases, and 12 bases had no gene match. This CDR3 is 13 amino acids long. CDR1 is MNHEY, CDR2 SVGAGI, per germline. As DNA, the CDR3 is TGTGCCAGCAGAGACAGGGCCCATCTCCCGGCTTTCTTT. Translation: CASRDRAHLPAFF.

This clone has just one count. The CDR3 DNA reads TGTGCCGGGAAAGGGCCGGGACAGGGGTCCTATGGCTACACCTTC. Translating gives CAGKGPGQGSYGYTF. The chain carries TRBV2 and TRBJ1-2; 10 nucleotides align to TRBD1. Germline CDR1 is SNHLY and CDR2 is FYNNEI. The CDR3 is 15 residues long. V trimming: 11 bases; J trimming: 4 bases; junction bases outside the gene matches: 13.

V gene TRBV4-1 combines with J gene TRBJ2-1; D uncertain. CDR1 and CDR2 (germline): MGHRA, YSYEKL. The CDR3 is made up of 12 amino acids. Trimming removed 4 bases from V and 7 bases from J, with 8 bases in between. The CDR3 region has the DNA TGCGCCAGCAGCCTAATAGCAAATGAGCAGTTCTTC. Amino acids: CASSLIANEQFF.

The rearrangement links TRBV12-3 or TRBV12-4 to TRBJ2-2; maybe TRBD2 (5 bases). V lost 7 bases, J lost 8 bases, and 14 bases lay in between. There are 13 residues in the CDR3. CDR3 nucleotide sequence: TGTGCCAGCAAACGGGAAGCCGTAGGGGAGCTGTTTTTT. It codes for CASKREAVGELFF.

This chain links TRBV5-1 with TRBJ1-6, with unresolved D. V was clipped by 1 base and J by 5 bases, with 10 bases between them. Per the germline V gene, CDR1 is SGHRS and CDR2 is YFSETQ. The CDR3 spans 15 residues. CDR3 in amino acids: CASSLSGADNSPLHF. In nucleotides, the CDR3 is TGCGCCAGCAGCTTGTCCGGTGCTGATAATTCACCCCTCCACTTT.

V is TRBV6-5 and J is TRBJ1-5, with 9 nucleotides matching TRBD1. Trimming cost V 7 bases and J 8 bases; bases outside gene matches: 6. This CDR3 is built from 13 residues. Germline CDR1 is MNHEY and CDR2 is SVGAGI. CDR3 sequence (DNA): TGTGCCAGCATGGGACAGGGAGGTAAGCCCCAGCATTTT. Residues: CASMGQGGKPQHF.

The chain joins TRBV5-1 to TRBJ2-7, with 7 nucleotides matching TRBD1. The CDR3 is made up of 15 amino acids. Germline CDR1 SGHRS, CDR2 YFSETQ. V trimming: 0 bases; J trimming: 2 bases; junction bases outside the gene matches: 5. The CDR3 DNA follows: TGCGCCAGCAGCTTGGGAGGGGGCACGGCCTACGAGCAGTACTTC. Encoded protein: CASSLGGGTAYEQYF.

The chain recombines TRBV19 with TRBJ1-1; no definite D call. This CDR3 is 15 amino acids long. Germline CDR1 reads LNHDA; CDR2 reads SQIVND (reference sequence). Trimming left V 6 bases short and J 0 bases short, with 14 bases between. The CDR3 DNA follows: TGTGCCAGTAGCGCAATCAGGCGCCTGAACACTGAAGCTTTCTTT. Amino acid sequence: CASSAIRRLNTEAFF.

The chain uses TRBV10-2 and TRBJ2-7; maybe TRBD2 (6 bases). Germline V gene data show CDR1 as WSHSY and CDR2 as SAAADI. V lost 3 bases and J lost 0, with 18 bases in between. The CDR3 has 17 amino acids. CDR3 nucleotide sequence: TGCGCCAGCAGTGACCCACTAGCCGGGGCCAGCTCCTACGAGCAGTACTTC. Translating it yields CASSDPLAGASSYEQYF.

The rearrangement joins TRBV5-4 to TRBJ2-2, with D possibly matching TRBD1 (6 bases). Looked up from germline, CDR1 is SGHNT and CDR2 is YYREEE (reference sequence). The germline V and J ends were trimmed by 2 bases and 3 bases, with 11 bases remaining between them. CDR3 length: 15 residues. In DNA form, the CDR3 reads TGTGCCAGCAGCTTTTTGACAGGCCACACCGGGGAGCTGTTTTTT. Its protein is CASSFLTGHTGELFF.

This clone was seen only a few times. The rearrangement links TRBV10-3 to TRBJ2-1, with 16 bases identical to TRBD2. Per germline, CDR1 ENHRY and CDR2 SYGVKD. The ends lost 5 bases at V and 4 bases at J; junction bases unmatched: 2. The CDR3 runs 16 residues. The DNA of the CDR3 is TGTGCCATCAGTCCGGGACTAGCGGGAGGGTACAATGAGCAGTTCTTC. Translated: CAISPGLAGGYNEQFF.

V and J are TRBV5-5 and TRBJ1-2, with D unclear. The CDR3 loop spans 15 amino acids. Trimming left V 3 bases short and J 3 bases short, with 15 bases between. CDR1 and CDR2 (germline): SGHKS, YYEKEE (reference sequence). CDR3 amino acids: CASSSSGVLDYGYTF. As DNA, the CDR3 is TGTGCCAGCAGCTCTTCCGGGGTGTTGGACTATGGCTACACCTTC.

The V call is TRBV30, the J call TRBJ2-3; 7 bases fit TRBD2. V shed 6 bases and J 0 bases; nucleotides not matched to a gene: 9. This CDR3 is 15 amino acids long. Germline V CDR1 and CDR2: GTSNPN, SVGIG (reference sequence). This chain's CDR3 is CACQWPAGSTDTQYF. The CDR3 coding sequence is TGTGCCTGCCAGTGGCCAGCGGGGAGCACAGATACGCAGTATTTT.

V usage is TRBV19 and J usage is TRBJ1-5; no definite D call. The CDR3 extends over 16 amino acids. Germline CDR1 is LNHDA and CDR2 is SQIVND (reference sequence). Trimming stripped 5 bases from V and 0 bases from J, with 14 bases between. Here the CDR3 DNA reads TGTGCCAGTAGTGCACCCCGACATCTTAGCAATCAGCCCCAGCATTTT. Its protein is CASSAPRHLSNQPQHF.

The CDR3 loop is CASSYSRDRSSYEQYF. The CDR3 nucleotides read TGTGCCAGCAGTTACTCGAGGGACAGAAGCTCCTACGAGCAGTACTTC. The chain links TRBV6-6 to TRBJ2-7, with 7 bases matching TRBD1. CDR1 MNHNY and CDR2 SVGAGI come from the germline V gene (reference sequence). The CDR3 contains 16 residues. J lost 0 bases, V lost 0 bases, and 5 bases had no gene match.

This chain uses TRBV5-1 with TRBJ1-1, with TRBD1 matching over 10 bases. The CDR3 is made up of 13 amino acids. Losses at the gene ends were 4 bases for V and 11 bases for J; bases not matched to a gene: 8. Germline CDR1 SGHRS, CDR2 YFSETQ. The CDR3 reads CASSLRDRGGAFF. The CDR3 region has the DNA TGCGCCAGCAGCCTTCGGGACAGGGGAGGGGCTTTCTTT.

This clone was detected many times. This chain connects TRBV3-1 (or the pseudogene TRBV3-2) to TRBJ2-7, with TRBD2 identical over 7 bases. Germline V gene lookup returns CDR1 LGHDT and CDR2 YNNKEL (reference sequence). The V segment lost 0 bases and the J segment 1 base; nucleotides outside the gene matches: 3. The CDR3 is made up of 15 amino acids. The CDR3 nucleotides read TGTGCCAGCAGCCAAGATTTTAGCGGGTCCTACGAGCAGTACTTC. Translating gives CASSQDFSGSYEQYF.

The V call is TRBV7-8, the J call TRBJ1-1; TRBD1 is a possible D gene (6 bases). This CDR3 is 14 amino acids long. Looked up from germline, CDR1 is SGHVS and CDR2 is FQNEAQ. V was shortened by 3 bases and J by 0 bases, with 8 bases between the two germline ends. The CDR3 sequence is CASSFGQMNTEAFF. DNA of the CDR3: TGTGCCAGCAGCTTCGGACAGATGAACACTGAAGCTTTCTTT. The variable domain in full, completed from reference TRBV7-8 and TRBJ1-1, reads GAGVSQSPRYKVAKRGQDVALRCDPISGHVSLFWYQQALGQGPEFLTYFQNEAQLDKSGLPSDRFFAERPEGSVSTLKIQRTQQEDSAVYLCASSFGQMNTEAFFGQGTRLTVV.

This clone turned up a few times. The chain employs TRBV5-6 and TRBJ2-1; TRBD2 agrees at 7 bases. This CDR3 has 15 amino acids. Trimming at V came to 6 bases and at J to 0 bases, leaving 6 bases not matched to a gene. CDR1 and CDR2 (germline): SGHDT, YYEEEE. The CDR3 bases are TGTGCCAGCATTAGCGGGCCTGGCTCCTACAATGAGCAGTTCTTC. Amino acids: CASISGPGSYNEQFF.

The chain uses TRBV6-1 and TRBJ1-1, with D maybe TRBD1 (6 bases). Per the germline V gene, CDR1 is MNHNS and CDR2 is SASEGT. V was cut by 0 bases and J by 1 base, with 9 bases left in between. The CDR3 has 15 residues. CDR3 sequence reads: CASSEAQGANTEAFF. The CDR3 DNA reads TGTGCCAGCAGTGAAGCACAGGGAGCGAACACTGAAGCTTTCTTT.

The rearrangement uses TRBV5-4 and TRBJ2-3; no clear D. Germline CDR1 reads SGHNT; CDR2 reads YYREEE (reference sequence). The CDR3 runs 14 residues. V dropped 0 bases and J dropped 3 bases, with 8 bases sitting between them. The CDR3 protein is CASSLVRQTDTQYF. In nucleotides, the CDR3 is TGTGCCAGCAGCTTGGTCAGACAAACAGATACGCAGTATTTT.

This clone has only a few counts. V and J are TRBV7-3 and TRBJ2-2, with 8 bases that match TRBD2. This CDR3 spans 17 amino acids. V dropped 5 bases and J dropped 0; count of bases not matched to a gene: 8. The germline gives CDR1 SGHTA, CDR2 FQGTGA. Written as DNA, the CDR3 is TGTGCCAGCAGCAGACGAGCTAGCGGGTCGAACACCGGGGAGCTGTTTTTT. Translation gives CASSRRASGSNTGELFF.

This chain links TRBV27 with TRBJ2-3, with 11 bases fitting TRBD1. J lost 4 bases, V lost 2 bases, and 5 bases had no gene match. This CDR3 spans 16 amino acids. Germline V gives CDR1 MNHEY, CDR2 SMNVEV (reference sequence). DNA of the CDR3: TGTGCCAGCAGTTTAGAGGGACAGGGGGGGGCAGATACGCAGTATTTT. Its translation: CASSLEGQGGADTQYF.

The chain has TRBV21-1 and TRBJ1-5; the DNA was not used to check the table's D call, TRBD1. TRBV21-1 is a pseudogene segment. The length of the CDR3 is 13 residues. The CDR3 loop reads CASSIRGNQPQHF. CDR3 coding DNA: TGTGCCAGCAGCATTAGGGGGAATCAGCCCCAGCATTTT.

The rearrangement links TRBV6-1 to TRBJ1-4, with D unclear. The V end was cut by 1 base, the J end by 10 bases, with 13 bases between. This CDR3 comprises 14 residues. Germline V CDR1 and CDR2: MNHNS, SASEGT. The CDR3 DNA is TGTGCCAGCAGTGAAGGCTTACAAATCGCAAAACTGTTTTTT. This codes for CASSEGLQIAKLFF.